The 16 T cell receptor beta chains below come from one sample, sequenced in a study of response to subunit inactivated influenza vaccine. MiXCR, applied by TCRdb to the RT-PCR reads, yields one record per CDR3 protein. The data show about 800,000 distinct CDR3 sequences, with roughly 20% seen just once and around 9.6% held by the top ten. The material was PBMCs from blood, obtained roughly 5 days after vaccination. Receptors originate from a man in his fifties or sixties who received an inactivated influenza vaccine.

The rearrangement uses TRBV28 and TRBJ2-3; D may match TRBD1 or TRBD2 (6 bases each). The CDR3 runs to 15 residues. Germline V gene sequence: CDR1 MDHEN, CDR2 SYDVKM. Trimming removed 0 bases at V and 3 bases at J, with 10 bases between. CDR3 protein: CASSLWGGGTDTQYF. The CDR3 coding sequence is TGTGCCAGCAGTTTATGGGGGGGCGGAACAGATACGCAGTATTTT.

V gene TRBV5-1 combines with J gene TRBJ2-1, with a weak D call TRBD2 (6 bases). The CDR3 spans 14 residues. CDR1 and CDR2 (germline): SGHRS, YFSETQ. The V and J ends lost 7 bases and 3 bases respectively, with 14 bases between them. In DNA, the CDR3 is TGCGCCAGCGGGACTCCTGGAGGCTACAATGAGCAGTTCTTC. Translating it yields CASGTPGGYNEQFF.

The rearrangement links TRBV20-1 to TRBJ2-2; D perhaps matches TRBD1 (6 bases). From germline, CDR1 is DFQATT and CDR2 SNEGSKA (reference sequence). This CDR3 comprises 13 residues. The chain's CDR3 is CSSRGVNTGELFF. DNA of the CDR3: TGCAGCTCCAGGGGAGTTAACACCGGGGAGCTGTTTTTT.

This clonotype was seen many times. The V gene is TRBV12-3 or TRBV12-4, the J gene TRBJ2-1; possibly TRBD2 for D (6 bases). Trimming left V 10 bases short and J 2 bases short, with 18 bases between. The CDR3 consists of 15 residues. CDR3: CATPVWRAPYNEQFF. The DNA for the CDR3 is TGTGCCACCCCAGTATGGAGGGCCCCCTACAATGAGCAGTTCTTC.

CDR3 coding DNA: TGCAGTGCTAGATCGCAGGGAGCTCAACTGCCCCAGCATTTT. This translates into CSARSQGAQLPQHF. J is TRBJ1-5 and V is TRBV20-1; possible D gene TRBD1, 5 bases. CDR1 is DFQATT and CDR2 is SNEGSKA in the germline V gene (reference sequence). Trimming cost V 2 bases and J 9 bases, with 17 bases left between them. This CDR3 is 14 amino acids long.

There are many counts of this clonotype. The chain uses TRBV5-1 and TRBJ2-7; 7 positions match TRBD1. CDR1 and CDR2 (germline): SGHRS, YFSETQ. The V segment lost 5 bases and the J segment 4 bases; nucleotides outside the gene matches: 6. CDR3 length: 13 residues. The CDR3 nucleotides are TGCGCCAGCAGGGGACAGCCTAATTACGAGCAGTACTTC. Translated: CASRGQPNYEQYF.

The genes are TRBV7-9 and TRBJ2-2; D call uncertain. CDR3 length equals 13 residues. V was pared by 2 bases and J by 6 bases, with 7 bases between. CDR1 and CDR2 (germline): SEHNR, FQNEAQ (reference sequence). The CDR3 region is CASSLPGPGELFF. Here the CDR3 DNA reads TGTGCCAGCAGCTTACCGGGTCCCGGGGAGCTGTTTTTT.

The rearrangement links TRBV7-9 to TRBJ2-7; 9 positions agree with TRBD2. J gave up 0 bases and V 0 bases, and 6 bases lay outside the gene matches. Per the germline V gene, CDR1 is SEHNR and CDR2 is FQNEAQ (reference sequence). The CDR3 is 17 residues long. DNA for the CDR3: TGTGCCAGCAGCTTAGCGTCTGGGCGGGGGGGCTCCTACGAGCAGTACTTC. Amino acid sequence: CASSLASGRGGSYEQYF. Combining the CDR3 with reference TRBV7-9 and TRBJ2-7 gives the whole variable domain DTGVSQNPRHKITKRGQNVTFRCDPISEHNRLYWYRQTLGQGPEFLTYFQNEAQLEKSRLLSDRFSAERPKGSFSTLEIQRTEQGDSAMYLCASSLASGRGGSYEQYFGPGTRLTVT.

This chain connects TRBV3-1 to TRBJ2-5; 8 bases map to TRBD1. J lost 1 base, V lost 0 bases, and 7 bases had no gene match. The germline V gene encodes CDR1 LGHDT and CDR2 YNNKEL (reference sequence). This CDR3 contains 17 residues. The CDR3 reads CASSQDWTGNSQETQYF. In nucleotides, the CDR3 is TGTGCCAGCAGCCAAGATTGGACAGGGAATAGCCAAGAGACCCAGTACTTC.

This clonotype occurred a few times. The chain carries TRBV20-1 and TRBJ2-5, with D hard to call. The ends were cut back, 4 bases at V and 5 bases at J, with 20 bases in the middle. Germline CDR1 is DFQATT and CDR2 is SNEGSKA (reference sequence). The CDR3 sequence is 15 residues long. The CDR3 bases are TGCAGTGCTATGGACCCCGAACGTTATTTGGAGACCCAGTACTTC. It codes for CSAMDPERYLETQYF.

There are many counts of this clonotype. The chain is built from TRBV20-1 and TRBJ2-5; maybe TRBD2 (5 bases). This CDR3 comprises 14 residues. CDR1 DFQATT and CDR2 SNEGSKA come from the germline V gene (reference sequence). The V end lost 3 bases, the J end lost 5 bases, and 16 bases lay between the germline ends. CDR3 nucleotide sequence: TGCAGTGCTAGTAGAGGGCAGAGTTTTGAGACCCAGTACTTC. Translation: CSASRGQSFETQYF.

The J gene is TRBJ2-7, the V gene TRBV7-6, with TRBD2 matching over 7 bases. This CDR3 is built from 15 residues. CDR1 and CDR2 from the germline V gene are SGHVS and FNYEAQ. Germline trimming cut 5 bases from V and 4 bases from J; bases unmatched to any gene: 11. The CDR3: CASSPQRDGQYEQYF. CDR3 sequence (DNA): TGTGCCAGCAGCCCACAGCGGGACGGCCAATACGAGCAGTACTTC.

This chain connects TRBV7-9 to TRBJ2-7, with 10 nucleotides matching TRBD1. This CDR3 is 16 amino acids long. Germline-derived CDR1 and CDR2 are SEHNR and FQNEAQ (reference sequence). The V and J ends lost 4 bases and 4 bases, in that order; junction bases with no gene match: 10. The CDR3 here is CASSSLPTGGSYEQYF. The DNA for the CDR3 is TGTGCCAGCAGCTCGCTTCCGACAGGGGGCTCTTACGAGCAGTACTTC.

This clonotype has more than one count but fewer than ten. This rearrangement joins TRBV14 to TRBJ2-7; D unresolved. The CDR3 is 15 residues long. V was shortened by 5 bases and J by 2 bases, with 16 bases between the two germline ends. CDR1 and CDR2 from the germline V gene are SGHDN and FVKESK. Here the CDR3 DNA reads TGTGCCAGCAGCTCCTTGGCGGCCAATCCCTACGAGCAGTACTTC. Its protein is CASSSLAANPYEQYF.

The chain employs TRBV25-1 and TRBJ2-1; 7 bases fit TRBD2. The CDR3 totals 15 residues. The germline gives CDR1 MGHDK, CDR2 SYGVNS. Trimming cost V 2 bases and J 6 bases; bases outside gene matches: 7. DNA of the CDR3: TGTGCCAGCAGTGAACAAGGACTAGTAATCAATGAGCAGTTCTTC. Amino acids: CASSEQGLVINEQFF.

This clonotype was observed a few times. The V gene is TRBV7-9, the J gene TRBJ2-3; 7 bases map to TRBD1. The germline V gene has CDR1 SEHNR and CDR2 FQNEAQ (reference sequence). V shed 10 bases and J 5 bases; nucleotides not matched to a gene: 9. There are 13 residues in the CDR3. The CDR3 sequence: CATMGQPLDTQYF. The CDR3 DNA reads TGTGCCACCATGGGACAGCCTTTAGATACGCAGTATTTT.